This T cell receptor (beta chain) was profiled in a study of cytomegalovirus exposure and HLA in healthy donors (dated by TCRdb to 2016 to 2017). At the level of the whole study: According to a later analysis, one platform produced both the 110 or so validation repertoires and the 666 repertoires of the first cohort. The study aimed to test whether signatures of past pathogen exposure could be identified by cataloging public T cell receptors. Besides the first cohort of around 670 subjects, a separate validation cohort made up of around 120 different subjects was used. To predict cytomegalovirus infection status, the study brought together high-throughput TCR immunosequencing, statistical association of individual TCRs with disease status, and machine learning.

Libraries were made using the immunoSEQ multiplex PCR assay. Processing in the source paper ran as follows. To diagnose cytomegalovirus status from the catalog of TCR beta chain sequences, a statistical classification framework was built. TCRdb took over this immuneACCESS table, retaining in-frame rearrangements with V and J assigned. Such tables are incomplete; in checked studies, under half of the missing clones stem from an unresolved V gene, and the remainder is unexplained. The D gene and trimming were derived from the DNA, and the V and J assignments and clone size from that table. A total of approximately 100,000 clones appear in this sample, 88% of them only once. Clones ranked in the top ten supply about 2% of the sample. The paper as a whole reports these results and caveats: All 120 or so repertoires were used to score co-occurrence in the validation cohort in a later analysis, because that analysis had no HLA typing for the cohort. A few of the identified cytomegalovirus-associated TCR beta chains were confirmed in vitro to be specific for cytomegalovirus antigens. The authors suggested that the approach could potentially be generalized to other disease states and immunological phenotypes. Subsequent analysis determined that TCRs grouped into clusters in the first cohort also showed a tendency toward co-occurrence across the 120 validation repertoires, and about 93% of cluster scores exceeded 0. A total of around 150 TCR beta chains were listed by the study as associated with cytomegalovirus. The classifier was reported to diagnose cytomegalovirus status with high specificity and sensitivity in both the original and validation cohorts. Most TCR sequences were observed very rarely across donors, whereas some public TCRs were present in many individuals.

V and J are truncated by 2 bases and 3 bases respectively, leaving an intervening sequence of 11 bases. CDR1 MDHEN and CDR2 SYDVKM are derived from the germline V gene. Its CDR3 holds 14 amino acids, cysteine through phenylalanine. Of the read, only the CDR3 DNA is kept; its 42 bases are in frame from base 1. Separate from the roughly 650-subject first cohort, the validation cohort of 95 to 150 subjects was the group to which the donors belonged. In its sample, this clone was seen once. Its antigen is still unknown. The sample holds no much larger clone one base away, and base qualities are not on file.

The rearrangement joined TRBV28 to TRBJ2-7; the D region possibly corresponds to TRBD1 (6 bases align). The clonotype comes from a woman aged 18-29 years in good health and CMV-seronegative. The sample taken for sequencing was PBMCs. The CDR3 region reads CASSLAQGYYEQYF. The sequence in DNA is TGTGCCAGCAGTTTAGCACAGGGCTACTACGAGCAGTACTTC.